A single sample gave rise to the 30 T cell receptor beta chains below, sequenced in a study of CD8+CD57+ T cells in acquired aplastic anemia. The use of genomic DNA as template underpinned the TCR beta VDJ and CDR3 profiling. TCRdb re-analysed the reads in MiXCR, keeping a single row per CDR3 protein. Of under 200,000 distinct CDR3 sequences in the sample, around 40% were seen once. Specimen: sorted CD4+, CD8+, or CD8+CD57+ T cells (not recorded which) from PBMCs. The receptors stem from a human donor in good health.

The V gene is TRBV11-2, the J gene TRBJ2-7, with D perhaps matching TRBD1 (5 bases). The CDR3 is made up of 12 amino acids. Germline assignment: CDR1 SGHAT and CDR2 FQNNGV. V lost 3 bases and J 7 bases, leaving 10 bases between the germline ends. Here the CDR3 reads CASSLSREEQYF. The CDR3 bases are TGTGCCAGCAGCTTGAGCAGGGAAGAGCAGTACTTC.

This clonotype was seen repeatedly, ten times or more. The rearrangement joins TRBV5-1 to TRBJ1-5; TRBD1 might be the D (5 bases). Deletions cut 4 bases from V and 6 bases from J, with 17 bases between. The CDR3 has 15 amino acids. Germline assignment: CDR1 SGHRS and CDR2 YFSETQ. DNA for the CDR3: TGCGCCAGCAGCCCCGAAGGGCAGGGCACTCAGCCCCAGCATTTT. Residues: CASSPEGQGTQPQHF.

This sequence joins TRBV7-2 and TRBJ2-5; D remains ambiguous. This CDR3 has 13 residues. Per the germline V gene, CDR1 is SGHTA and CDR2 is FQGNSA. V was shortened by 8 bases and J by 0 bases, with 10 bases between the two germline ends. For the CDR3, the DNA is TGTGCCAGCCAAGGATCGGACCAAGAGACCCAGTACTTC. Translation: CASQGSDQETQYF.

With regard to this clonotype: This could be a read error, since a much larger clone is one nucleotide away. The chain combines TRBV5-6 with TRBJ1-1; D remains ambiguous. The germline V gene encodes CDR1 SGHDT and CDR2 YYEEEE. The CDR3 has 15 amino acids. For the CDR3, the DNA is TGTGTCAGCAGCTTATTCTCGGGCGCGATCACTGAAGCTTTCTTT. Protein product: CVSSLFSGAITEAFF.

The chain couples TRBV3-1 to TRBJ1-1; D possibly corresponds to TRBD1 (5 bases). Germline CDR1 LGHDT, CDR2 YNNKEL (reference sequence). The CDR3 consists of 14 residues. Trimming left V 8 bases short and J 7 bases short, with 20 bases between. The CDR3 coding sequence is TGTGCCAGCCGAGATCGCGGGGGAAGTATTGAAGCTTTCTTT. It is translated as CASRDRGGSIEAFF.

This clonotype was observed a handful of times. The V call is TRBV30, the J call TRBJ2-7, with 7 bases fitting TRBD2. The junction had 9 bases not matched to a gene; V was cut back by 1 base and J by 3 bases. In germline, CDR1 is GTSNPN, CDR2 SVGIG (reference sequence). This CDR3 comprises 15 residues. The chain's CDR3 is CAWSGEPGLGYEQYF. For the CDR3, the DNA is TGTGCCTGGAGTGGTGAGCCAGGACTAGGCTACGAGCAGTACTTC.

In its sample, this clonotype was seen many times. The V and J genes are TRBV11-2 and TRBJ2-1; 14 bases match TRBD2. V shed 1 base and J 4 bases; nucleotides not matched to a gene: 3. The CDR3 spans 17 residues. Germline CDR1 reads SGHAT; CDR2 reads FQNNGV. CDR3 in amino acids: CASSLGTSGGTYNEQFF. The CDR3, as DNA: TGTGCCAGCAGCTTAGGGACTAGCGGGGGGACATACAATGAGCAGTTCTTC.

About this clonotype: A read error may explain this, as a much larger clone is one base away. The chain couples TRBV19 to TRBJ1-5; possible D gene TRBD1, 5 bases. Germline CDR1 reads LNHDA; CDR2 reads SQIVND (reference sequence). The CDR3 sequence is 17 residues long. Here the CDR3 DNA reads TGTGCCAGCAGACTGGGACTCCAATACAAACGCAATCGGCCCCAGCATTTT. Protein product: CASRLGLQYKRNRPQHF. The full variable domain, in which reference TRBV19 and TRBJ1-5 provide the parts outside the CDR3, is DGGITQSPKYLFRKEGQNVTLSCEQNLNHDAMYWYRQDPGQGLRLIYYSQIVNDFQKGDIAEGYSVSREKKESFPLTVTSAQKNPTAFYLCASRLGLQYKRNRPQHFGDGTRLSIL.

Many counts were recorded for this clonotype. V and J are TRBV20-1 and TRBJ1-2; TRBD1 aligns across 7 bases. The length of the CDR3 is 14 residues. The V gene end was trimmed by 0 bases and the J gene end by 4 bases; junction bases not matched to a gene: 5. In germline, CDR1 is DFQATT, CDR2 SNEGSKA (reference sequence). The chain's CDR3 is CSARDTTGSYGYTF. In nucleotides, the CDR3 is TGCAGTGCTAGAGATACGACAGGGAGCTATGGCTACACCTTC.

In regard to this clonotype: One base away lies a much larger clone, so this may be a sequencing read error. The chain employs TRBV6-4 and TRBJ2-2, with D possibly being TRBD1 (6 bases). The CDR3 spans 14 residues. The germline CDR1 and CDR2 sequences are MRHNA and SNTAGT. CDR3 sequence: CASTEQGSTGELLF. CDR3 DNA sequence: TGTGCCAGCACCGAGCAGGGGAGCACCGGGGAGCTGCTTTTT.

This clonotype was seen a handful of times. This chain uses TRBV27 with TRBJ2-1; no reliable D call. The CDR3 has 15 residues. Trimming stripped 6 bases from V and 0 bases from J, with 12 bases between. Looked up from germline, CDR1 is MNHEY and CDR2 is SMNVEV (reference sequence). Here the CDR3 DNA reads TGTGCCAGCAGCCGTATTCTGAGCTCCTACAATGAGCAGTTCTTC. Translation: CASSRILSSYNEQFF.

The V call is TRBV20-1, the J call TRBJ2-1; perhaps D is TRBD1 or TRBD2 (5 bases each). There are 15 residues in the CDR3. With 0 bases removed from V and 6 bases from J, the gap between germline ends came to 15 bases. CDR1 DFQATT and CDR2 SNEGSKA come from the germline V gene (reference sequence). As DNA, the CDR3 is TGCAGTGCTAGAGATATGATAGGGGACCTCAATGAGCAGTTCTTC. It encodes CSARDMIGDLNEQFF.

The rearrangement links TRBV29-1 to TRBJ1-1; TRBD1 matches at 10 bases. Germline V gene sequence: CDR1 SQVTM, CDR2 ANQGSEA. The length of the CDR3 is 12 residues. CDR3 protein: CRDGTGDTEAFF. The CDR3 DNA sequence: TGCAGAGACGGGACAGGGGACACTGAAGCTTTCTTT.

Concerning this clonotype itself: A much larger clone is a single base away; this may be a read error. The chain couples TRBV19 to TRBJ1-1; D gene uncertain. The CDR3 runs to 13 residues. The germline CDR1 and CDR2 sequences are LNHDA and SQIVND (reference sequence). The CDR3 protein is CASTSGENTGAFF. The CDR3 coding sequence is TGTGCCAGTACCTCCGGGGAGAACACTGGAGCTTTCTTT.

The chain recombines TRBV10-2 with TRBJ1-6, with TRBD1 as a possible D gene (5 bases). The germline V and J ends were trimmed by 8 bases and 0 bases, with 11 bases remaining between them. Germline V gene sequence: CDR1 WSHSY, CDR2 SAAADI. The CDR3 is made up of 15 amino acids. The CDR3 sequence is CASQTESSYNSPLHF. The CDR3 DNA is TGCGCCAGCCAGACAGAGAGCTCCTATAATTCACCCCTCCACTTT.

As regards this clonotype: A much larger clonotype is one base distant, so this may be a read error. The V gene is TRBV5-1, the J gene TRBJ1-3; D might be TRBD1 (6 bases). The germline gives CDR1 SGHRS, CDR2 YFSETQ. This CDR3 comprises 16 residues. Written as DNA, the CDR3 is TGCGCCAGCAGCCTTGGAGGCAGGGGTTATGGAAACACCATACATTTT. Its protein is CASSLGGRGYGNTIHF.

The V call is TRBV28, the J call TRBJ2-6, with 7 bases aligning to TRBD1. CDR3 size: 18 residues. The trim removed 3 bases at V and 0 bases at J, leaving 8 bases unmatched. Per the germline V gene, CDR1 is MDHEN and CDR2 is SYDVKM. CDR3 protein: CASSFRQGTHSGANVLTF. In nucleotides, the CDR3 is TGTGCCAGCAGTTTCCGACAGGGTACGCACTCTGGGGCCAACGTCCTGACTTTC.

The chain employs TRBV7-6 and TRBJ2-7; perhaps D is TRBD1 or TRBD2 (5 bases each). Trimming pared 3 bases from V and 2 bases from J, leaving 14 bases between. The length of the CDR3 is 15 residues. The germline V gene has CDR1 SGHVS and CDR2 FNYEAQ. CDR3 DNA sequence: TGTGCCAGCAGCTTCACTCCAGGGAGTCCCTACGAGCAGTACTTC. Its protein is CASSFTPGSPYEQYF.

This chain connects TRBV20-1 to TRBJ2-7; D assignment may be TRBD1 or TRBD2 (5 bases each). Trimming took off 0 bases at V and 0 bases at J, with 15 bases between the two ends. Per germline, CDR1 DFQATT and CDR2 SNEGSKA (reference sequence). There are 16 residues in the CDR3. The CDR3 loop reads CSARDIGAQSSYEQYF. For the CDR3, the DNA is TGCAGTGCTAGAGATATCGGGGCCCAGAGCTCCTACGAGCAGTACTTC.

In its sample, this clonotype was seen many times. The V gene is TRBV20-1, the J gene TRBJ2-2; TRBD2 agrees at 8 bases. V lost 6 bases and J lost 4; bases outside the gene matches: 10. Germline values: CDR1 DFQATT, CDR2 SNEGSKA (reference sequence). CDR3 size: 15 residues. CDR3 DNA sequence: TGCAGTGCCCATAAAGCGGGAGCCCCCACCGGGGAGCTGTTTTTT. Its protein product is CSAHKAGAPTGELFF.

Ten or more counts support this clonotype. The rearrangement links TRBV19 to TRBJ1-2; unclear D gene. The ends were cut back, 7 bases at V and 5 bases at J, with 11 bases in the middle. Germline V gene lookup returns CDR1 LNHDA and CDR2 SQIVND (reference sequence). The length of the CDR3 is 12 residues. The CDR3 region has the DNA TGTGCCAGTACAAGTCGGATTTATGGCTACACCTTC. It yields the protein CASTSRIYGYTF.

This clonotype was recorded a few times. V usage is TRBV28 and J usage is TRBJ2-1; 7 positions match TRBD1. From germline, CDR1 is MDHEN and CDR2 SYDVKM. The junction had 10 bases not matched to a gene; V was cut back by 7 bases and J by 7 bases. The CDR3 runs to 14 residues. DNA of the CDR3: TGTGCCAGCACACGAGTAGACAGGGATAATGAGCAGTTCTTC. Its translation: CASTRVDRDNEQFF.

V usage is TRBV12-3 or TRBV12-4 and J usage is TRBJ1-4; D is unclear. The CDR3 has 12 amino acids. V lost 3 bases, J lost 8 bases, and 7 bases lay in between. In DNA form, the CDR3 reads TGTGCCAGCAGTTTGTACGAGGAAAAACTGTTTTTT. It encodes CASSLYEEKLFF.

This clonotype was seen at least ten times. The chain links TRBV6-5 to TRBJ2-7; the match to TRBD1 covers 7 bases. Trimming took 0 bases from V and 5 from J; bases not matched to a gene: 7. The CDR3 consists of 15 residues. Germline CDR1 and CDR2: MNHEY and SVGAGI. The CDR3 DNA reads as TGTGCCAGCAGTTACTCTGGGACAGAGTACAACGAGCAGTACTTC. It specifies CASSYSGTEYNEQYF.

A note on this clonotype: At one end the junction does not follow the germline gene, possibly because of a read error. The chain combines TRBV7-3 with TRBJ1-1, with D uncertain. CDR3 length: 15 amino acids. Germline V CDR1 and CDR2: SGHTA, FQGTGA. The CDR3 nucleotides read TGCGCCAGCAGCCAAGATTTGTCCGGGAACACTGAAGCTTTCTTT. Translated: CASSQDLSGNTEAFF.

The rearrangement links TRBV10-3 to TRBJ1-1, with D possibly matching TRBD1 (5 bases). The germline V gene encodes CDR1 ENHRY and CDR2 SYGVKD. With 1 base removed from V and 1 base from J, the gap between germline ends came to 7 bases. This CDR3 is built from 14 residues. CDR3 loop: CAISELQENTEAFF. The CDR3 DNA is TGTGCCATCAGTGAGTTACAGGAGAACACTGAAGCTTTCTTT.

The chain recombines TRBV3-1 with TRBJ2-3; 13 bases agree with TRBD2. This CDR3 contains 17 residues. Germline CDR1 reads LGHDT; CDR2 reads YNNKEL (reference sequence). V lost 4 bases, J lost 2 bases, and 6 bases stayed unmatched. The CDR3 sequence is CASSPRLAGGYTDTQYF. The CDR3 nucleotides read TGTGCCAGCAGCCCAAGACTAGCGGGGGGTTACACAGATACGCAGTATTTT.

The V call is TRBV20-1, the J call TRBJ2-5; D may correspond to TRBD1 or TRBD2 (5 bases each). The ends were cut back, 0 bases at V and 2 bases at J, with 13 bases in the middle. The germline CDR1 and CDR2 sequences are DFQATT and SNEGSKA (reference sequence). The CDR3 sequence is 15 residues long. CDR3 sequence: CSARDWTGPQETQYF. CDR3 coding DNA: TGCAGTGCTAGAGATTGGACGGGACCGCAAGAGACCCAGTACTTC.

This chain uses TRBV5-1 with TRBJ1-2; D perhaps matches TRBD1 (5 bases). With 0 bases removed from V and 7 bases from J, the gap between germline ends came to 13 bases. CDR1 SGHRS and CDR2 YFSETQ come from the germline V gene. This CDR3 region has 14 residues. The CDR3 loop is CASSLAGQGTGYTF. The DNA for the CDR3 is TGCGCCAGCAGCTTGGCGGGGCAGGGAACTGGCTACACCTTC.

V gene TRBV15 combines with J gene TRBJ1-1, with D unclear. The V gene lost 0 bases and the J gene lost 4 bases, with 12 bases spanning the gap. The germline CDR1 and CDR2 sequences are LNHNV and YYDKDF (reference sequence). The CDR3 has 15 residues. CDR3 coding DNA: TGTGCCACCAGCAGAGACCGGACCCAAGCCACTGAAGCTTTCTTT. This gives the protein CATSRDRTQATEAFF.